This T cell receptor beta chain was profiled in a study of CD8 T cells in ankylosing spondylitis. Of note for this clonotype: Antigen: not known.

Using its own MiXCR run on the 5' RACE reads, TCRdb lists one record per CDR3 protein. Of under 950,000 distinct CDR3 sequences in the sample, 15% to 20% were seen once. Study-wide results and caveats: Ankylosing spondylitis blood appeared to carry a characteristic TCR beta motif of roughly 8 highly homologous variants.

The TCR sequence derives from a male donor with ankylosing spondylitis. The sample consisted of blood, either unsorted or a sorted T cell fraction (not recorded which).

The CDR3 DNA reads as TGCGCCAGCAGCCCCGGGACAGACGTCGCAGCGGCTTTCTTT. Protein product: CASSPGTDVAAAFF. The chain joins TRBV5-1 to TRBJ1-1; 7 bases are shared with TRBD1. V shed 4 bases, J shed 11 bases, and the junction held 14 bases outside the gene matches. Germline-derived CDR1 and CDR2 are SGHRS and YFSETQ. The CDR3 has 14 amino acids.